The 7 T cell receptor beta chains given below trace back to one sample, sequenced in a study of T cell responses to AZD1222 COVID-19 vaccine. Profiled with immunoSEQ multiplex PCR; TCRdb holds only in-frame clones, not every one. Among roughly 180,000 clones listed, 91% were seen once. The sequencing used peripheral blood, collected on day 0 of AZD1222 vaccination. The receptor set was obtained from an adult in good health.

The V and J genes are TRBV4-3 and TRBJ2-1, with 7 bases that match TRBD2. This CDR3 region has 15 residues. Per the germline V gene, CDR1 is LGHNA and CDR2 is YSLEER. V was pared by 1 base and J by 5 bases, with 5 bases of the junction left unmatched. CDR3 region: CASSQGLRENNEQFF. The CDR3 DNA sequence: TGCGCCAGCAGCCAAGGACTGCGGGAGAACAATGAGCAGTTCTTC.

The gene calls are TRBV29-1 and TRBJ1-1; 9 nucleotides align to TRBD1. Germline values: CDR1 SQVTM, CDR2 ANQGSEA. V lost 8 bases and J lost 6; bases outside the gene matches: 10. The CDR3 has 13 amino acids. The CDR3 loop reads CSSRDRDLAEAFF. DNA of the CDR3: TGCAGCTCCCGGGACAGGGACCTGGCTGAAGCTTTCTTT. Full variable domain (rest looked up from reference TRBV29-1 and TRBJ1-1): SAVISQKPSRDICQRGTSLTIQCQVDSQVTMMFWYRQQPGQSLTLIATANQGSEATYESGFVIDKFPISRPNLTFSTLTVSNMSPEDSSIYLCSSRDRDLAEAFFGQGTRLTVV.

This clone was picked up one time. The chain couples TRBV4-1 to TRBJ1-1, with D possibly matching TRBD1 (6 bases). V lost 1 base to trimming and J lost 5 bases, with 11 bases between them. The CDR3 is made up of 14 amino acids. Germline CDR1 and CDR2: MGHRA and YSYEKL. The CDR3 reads CASSQGRGLTEAFF. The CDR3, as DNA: TGCGCCAGCAGCCAAGGCCGGGGGCTGACTGAAGCTTTCTTT.

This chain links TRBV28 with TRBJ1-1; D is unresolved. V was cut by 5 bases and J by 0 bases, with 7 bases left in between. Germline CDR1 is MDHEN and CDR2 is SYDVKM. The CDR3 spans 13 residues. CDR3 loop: CASSRDMNTEAFF. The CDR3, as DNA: TGTGCCAGCAGTCGGGATATGAACACTGAAGCTTTCTTT.

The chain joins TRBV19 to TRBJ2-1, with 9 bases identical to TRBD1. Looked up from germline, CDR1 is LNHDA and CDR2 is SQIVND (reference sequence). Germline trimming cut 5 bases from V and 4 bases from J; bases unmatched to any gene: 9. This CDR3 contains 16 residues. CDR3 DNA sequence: TGTGCCAGTAGTCTAATTTTTGGACAGGGGTACAATGAGCAGTTCTTC. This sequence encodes CASSLIFGQGYNEQFF. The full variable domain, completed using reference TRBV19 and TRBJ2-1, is DGGITQSPKYLFRKEGQNVTLSCEQNLNHDAMYWYRQDPGQGLRLIYYSQIVNDFQKGDIAEGYSVSREKKESFPLTVTSAQKNPTAFYLCASSLIFGQGYNEQFFGPGTRLTVL.

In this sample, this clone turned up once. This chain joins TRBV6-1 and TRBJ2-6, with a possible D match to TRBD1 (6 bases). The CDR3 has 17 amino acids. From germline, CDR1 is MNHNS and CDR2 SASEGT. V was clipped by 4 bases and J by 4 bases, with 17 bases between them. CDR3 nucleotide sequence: TGTGCCAGCAGTGTACAACCTACAGGGTCCGGGGCCAACGTCCTGACTTTC. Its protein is CASSVQPTGSGANVLTF.

CDR3 amino acids: CASSTEGVLDQPQHF. In DNA, the CDR3 is TGTGCCAGCAGCACGGAGGGAGTATTAGATCAGCCCCAGCATTTT. The chain carries TRBV9 and TRBJ1-5; D is uncertain. Germline lookup yields CDR1 SGDLS and CDR2 YYNGEE. The CDR3 has 15 residues. Deletions cut 4 bases from V and 5 bases from J, with 16 bases between.